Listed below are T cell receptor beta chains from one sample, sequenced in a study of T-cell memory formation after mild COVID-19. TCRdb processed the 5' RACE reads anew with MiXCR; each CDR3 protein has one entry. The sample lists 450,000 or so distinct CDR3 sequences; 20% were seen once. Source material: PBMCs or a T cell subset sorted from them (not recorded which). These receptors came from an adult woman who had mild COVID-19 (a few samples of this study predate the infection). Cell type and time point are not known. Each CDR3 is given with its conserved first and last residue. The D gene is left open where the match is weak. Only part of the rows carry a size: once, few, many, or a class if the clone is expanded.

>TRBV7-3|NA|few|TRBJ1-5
TGTGCCAGCAGCTTAACGGGGGACAGCAATCAGCCCCAGCATTTT
CASSLTGDSNQPQHF
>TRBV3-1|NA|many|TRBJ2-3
TGTGCCAGCAGCCAATCTGGAGATACGCAGTATTTT
CASSQSGDTQYF
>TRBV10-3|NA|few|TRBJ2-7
TGTGCCATCAGTGAAACGGGGAGCTCCTACGAGCAGTACTTC
CAISETGSSYEQYF
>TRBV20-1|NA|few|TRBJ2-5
TGCAGTGCACCACACCCAGGCTACGAGACCCAGTACTTC
CSAPHPGYETQYF
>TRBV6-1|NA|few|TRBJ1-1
TGTGCCAGCAGTGAAAGAGTGGCAGGGGAGGTCACTGAAGCTTTCTTT
CASSERVAGEVTEAFF
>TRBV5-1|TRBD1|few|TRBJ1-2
TGCGCCAGCAGCTTGGACCTACAGGGGGGAAACCGTGGCTACACCTTC
CASSLDLQGGNRGYTF
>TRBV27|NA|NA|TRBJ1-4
TGTGCCATCAGTTTCGCGGGAAGAAAACTGTTTTTT
CAISFAGRKLFF
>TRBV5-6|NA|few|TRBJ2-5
TGTGCCAGCAGCTTGGGATTCGGTGATCGGGAGACCCAGTACTTC
CASSLGFGDRETQYF
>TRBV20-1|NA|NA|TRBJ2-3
TGCAGTGCTAGAGATAATGGGGGGCGAACTAGCACAGATACGCAGTATTTT
CSARDNGGRTSTDTQYF
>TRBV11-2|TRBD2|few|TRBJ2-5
TGTGCCAGCAGCTCTTACTTAGCGGGAGGCGGAGAGACCCAGTACTTC
CASSSYLAGGGETQYF
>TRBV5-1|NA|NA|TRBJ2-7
TGCGCCAGCAGCGTGAGTTGGGGGAAAGGCTACGAGCAGTACTTC
CASSVSWGKGYEQYF
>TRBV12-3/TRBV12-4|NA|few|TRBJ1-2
TGTGCCAGCAGTTTAGGGCAGGGAGGCTATGATGGCGGCTACACCTTC
CASSLGQGGYDGGYTF
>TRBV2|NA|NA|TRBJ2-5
TGTGCCAGCAGCGTTACTAGTGAAGAGACCCAGTACTTC
CASSVTSEETQYF
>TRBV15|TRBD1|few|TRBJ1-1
TGTGCCACCACTCCGGGACAGCTGAACACTGAAGCTTTCTTT
CATTPGQLNTEAFF
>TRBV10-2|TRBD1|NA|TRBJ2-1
TGCGCCAGCAGGGGACAGGGGACGAATGAGCAGTTCTTC
CASRGQGTNEQFF
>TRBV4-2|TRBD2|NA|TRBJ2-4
TGTGCCAGCAGCCAGTTGTCGGGGGGGCCTAGCGATTTCCGGAACATTCAGTACTTC
CASSQLSGGPSDFRNIQYF
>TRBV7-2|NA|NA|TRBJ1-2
TGTGCCAGCAGCTTAGGCAGCTACTATGGCTACACCTTC
CASSLGSYYGYTF
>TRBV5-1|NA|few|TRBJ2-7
TGCGCCAGCACGCCGAACAGGCCCTCCTCCTACGAGCAGTACTTC
CASTPNRPSSYEQYF
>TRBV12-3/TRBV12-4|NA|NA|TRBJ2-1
TGTGCCTCAACCCGAGGCAGCTCCTACAATGAGCAGTTCTTC
CASTRGSSYNEQFF
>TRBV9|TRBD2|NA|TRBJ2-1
TGTGCCAGCAGCGTAGACCCGGGGACTAGCGGGGGGGCCCCATACAATGAGCAGTTCTTC
CASSVDPGTSGGAPYNEQFF
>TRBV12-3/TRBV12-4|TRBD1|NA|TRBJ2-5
TGTGCCAGCAGTCTCGACAGGGTTGGGACCCAGTACTTC
CASSLDRVGTQYF
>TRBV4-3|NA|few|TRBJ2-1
TGCGCCAGCAGCCAGCTCGGGAGTCCGAACAATGAGCAGTTCTTC
CASSQLGSPNNEQFF
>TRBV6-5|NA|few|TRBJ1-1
TGTGCCAGCAGTCCCAGGTATCGCACTGAAGCTTTCTTT
CASSPRYRTEAFF
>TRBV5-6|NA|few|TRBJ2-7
TGTGCCAGCAGCGTAGCCGGGACTGGAACCTACGAGCAGTACTTC
CASSVAGTGTYEQYF
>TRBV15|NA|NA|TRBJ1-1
TGTGCCACCAGCAGCACTGGGAGCACTGAAGCTTTCTTT
CATSSTGSTEAFF
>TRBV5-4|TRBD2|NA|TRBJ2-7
TGTGCCAGCAGCTTCAGTGGCTTAGCGGGGCCGGGCGAGCAGTACTTC
CASSFSGLAGPGEQYF
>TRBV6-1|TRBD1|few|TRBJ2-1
TGTGCCAGCAGTGAAGTACTGGGACAGGAAGCCTATGAGCAGTTCTTC
CASSEVLGQEAYEQFF
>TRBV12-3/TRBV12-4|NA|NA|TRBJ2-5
TGTGCCAGCACCCTCGTCGGGGCGCGGACCCAGTACTTC
CASTLVGARTQYF
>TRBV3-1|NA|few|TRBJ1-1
TGTGCCAGCAGCCAAGAGGGAGATGAAGCTTTCTTT
CASSQEGDEAFF
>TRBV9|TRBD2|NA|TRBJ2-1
TGTGCCAGCAGCGCCCAAGGGAGATTAGCGGGGTCCCCCTCATCGTACAATGAGCAGTTCTTC
CASSAQGRLAGSPSSYNEQFF
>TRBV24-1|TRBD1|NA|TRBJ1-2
TGTGCCACCAGTGATTCCCAGGGACAGGGTGCTGGCTACACCTTC
CATSDSQGQGAGYTF
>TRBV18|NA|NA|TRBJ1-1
TGTGCCAGCTCACGCAGATCAGGAATGAACACTGAAGCTTTCTTT
CASSRRSGMNTEAFF
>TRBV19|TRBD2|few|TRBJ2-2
TGTGCCAGTAGTATAGTGGGACTAGCGGGAGTGAACACCGGGGAGCTGTTTTTT
CASSIVGLAGVNTGELFF
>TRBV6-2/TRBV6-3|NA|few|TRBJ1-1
TGTGCCAGCAGTTACAGTGGCAGAGCGAACACTGAAGCTTTCTTT
CASSYSGRANTEAFF